The rows below give T cell receptor beta chains drawn from one sample of a study of T cell repertoires in cytomegalovirus infection. Antigens for these TCRs are unknown. TCRdb reprocessed the reads with MiXCR, giving one entry per CDR3 protein. The table shows 650,000 to 900,000 distinct CDR3 sequences, with around a third occurring only once. This specimen consisted of cultured CD8+ T cells from PBMCs, obtained from culture after CMV antigen stimulation. These receptors all stem from a human donor in good health (CMV status not recorded). Some clones in this sample may be carry-over from other donors' samples. CDR3s leave out the opening cysteine and the closing phenylalanine or tryptophan.

j_call v_call cdr3_aa
TRBJ1-2 TRBV29-1 SVEPGPEVMHGYT
TRBJ1-5 TRBV7-8 ASSHTGNSNQPQH
TRBJ1-1 TRBV7-9 ASSPRAGVNTEAF
TRBJ2-7 TRBV12-5 ASGPPGHPGQY
TRBJ2-1 TRBV6-5 ASSLSGRGNEQF
TRBJ2-1 TRBV7-3 ASSLFELEQRSYNEQF
TRBJ2-3 TRBV6-6 ASSSTVLARTDTQY
TRBJ2-1 TRBV7-9 ASSLRGGTGHNEQF
TRBJ2-7 TRBV12-5 ASALGGSLYEQY
TRBJ2-5 TRBV27 ASSSTSGGYQETQY
TRBJ1-1 TRBV6-1 ASSEEVVGRDTEAF
TRBJ2-1 TRBV19 ASSIGQGIDGNEQF
TRBJ1-1 TRBV28 ASSLIGDEAF
TRBJ2-7 TRBV19 ASSTRGGAYEQY
TRBJ2-1 TRBV10-3 AIRTGVRDNEQF
TRBJ2-7 TRBV2 ASRDRDNYEQY
TRBJ2-5 TRBV7-9 ASRQAGAQETQY
TRBJ2-1 TRBV6-6 ASSFDPGLAFNEQF
TRBJ2-1 TRBV7-2 ASSLRAAGGPSSYNEQF
TRBJ2-3 TRBV6-6 ASNPIRGVHTDTQY
TRBJ1-4 TRBV7-8 ASSPNGATNEKLF
TRBJ2-1 TRBV12-3/TRBV12-4 ASSPGISSYNEQF
TRBJ1-2 TRBV5-1 ASRLETGALYFYGYT
TRBJ2-5 TRBV12-3/TRBV12-4 ASSLFHRDRNQETQY
TRBJ2-7 TRBV2 ASSEEGGFFGDEQY